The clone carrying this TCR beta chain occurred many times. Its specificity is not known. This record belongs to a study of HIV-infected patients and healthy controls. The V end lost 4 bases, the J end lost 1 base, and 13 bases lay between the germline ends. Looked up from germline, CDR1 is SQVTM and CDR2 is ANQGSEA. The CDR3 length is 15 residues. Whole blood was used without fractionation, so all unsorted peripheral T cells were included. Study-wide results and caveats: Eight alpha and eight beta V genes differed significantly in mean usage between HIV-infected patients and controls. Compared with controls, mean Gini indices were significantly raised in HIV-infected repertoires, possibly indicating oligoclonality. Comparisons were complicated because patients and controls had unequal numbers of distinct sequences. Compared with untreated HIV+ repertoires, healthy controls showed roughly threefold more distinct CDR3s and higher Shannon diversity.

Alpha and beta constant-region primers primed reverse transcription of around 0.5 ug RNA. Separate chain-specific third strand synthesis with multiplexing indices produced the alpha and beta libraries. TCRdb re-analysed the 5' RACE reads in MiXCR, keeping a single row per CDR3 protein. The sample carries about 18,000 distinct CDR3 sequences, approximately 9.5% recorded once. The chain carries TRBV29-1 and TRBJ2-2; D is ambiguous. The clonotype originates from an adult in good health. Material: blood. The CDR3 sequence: CSVVGRTENTGELFF. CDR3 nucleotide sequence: TGCAGCGTTGTAGGTCGAACAGAGAACACCGGGGAGCTGTTTTTT.